One sample yielded the 10 T cell receptor beta chains listed below, sequenced in a study of blood T cell repertoires in COVID-19. TCRdb's copy holds only in-frame clones and misses some; the assay was immunoSEQ multiplex PCR. The repertoire holds under 450,000 clones, with roughly four fifths as singletons. The sequencing input was PBMCs or T cells enriched from blood (not recorded which). These receptors originate from a woman aged 50 to 60 who had recovered from COVID-19.

The gene calls are TRBV6-5 and TRBJ1-6, with 7 bases that match TRBD1. The CDR3 is made up of 14 amino acids. The V gene end was trimmed by 10 bases and the J gene end by 7 bases; junction bases not matched to a gene: 10. Germline V gene lookup returns CDR1 MNHEY and CDR2 SVGAGI. CDR3 DNA: TGTGCCATAACTGCCCGGGACAGAAATTCACCCCTCCACTTT. It codes for CAITARDRNSPLHF.

This chain connects TRBV18 to TRBJ2-7, with no clear D. Germline CDR1 and CDR2: KGHSH and LQKENI. V was cut by 4 bases and J by 0 bases, with 7 bases left in between. The CDR3 runs 13 residues. CDR3 protein: CASSRLSSYEQYF. The DNA of the CDR3 is TGTGCCAGCTCACGTCTGAGCTCCTACGAGCAGTACTTC.

The J gene is TRBJ1-6, the V gene TRBV7-8; 8 bases fit TRBD1. This CDR3 has 13 residues. Germline V CDR1 and CDR2: SGHVS, FQNEAQ. V shed 5 bases, J shed 7 bases, and the junction held 1 base outside the gene matches. The CDR3, as DNA: TGTGCCAGCAGCACAGGGGGAAATTCACCCCTCCACTTT. It specifies CASSTGGNSPLHF.

The chain couples TRBV7-2 to TRBJ2-1, with a weak D call TRBD1 (5 bases). Per germline, CDR1 SGHTA and CDR2 FQGNSA. The CDR3 runs 14 residues. The V and J ends lost 2 bases and 6 bases respectively, with 11 bases between them. The CDR3 is CASSLLQVPNEQFF. DNA of the CDR3: TGTGCCAGCAGCTTATTACAGGTTCCCAATGAGCAGTTCTTC.

V is TRBV4-2 and J is TRBJ2-2, with D maybe TRBD2 (6 bases). The CDR3 runs to 14 residues. The V gene's germline CDR1 is LGHNA and CDR2 YNFKEQ. The ends were cut back, 4 bases at V and 4 bases at J, with 10 bases in the middle. The CDR3 sequence is CASSRDSRTGELFF. DNA of the CDR3: TGTGCCAGCAGCCGGGACTCACGCACCGGGGAGCTGTTTTTT.

This chain links TRBV4-1 with TRBJ1-6, with 8 bases lining up with TRBD1. CDR1 and CDR2 (germline): MGHRA, YSYEKL. Trimming cost V 3 bases and J 9 bases; bases outside gene matches: 10. The CDR3 is made up of 16 amino acids. CDR3 residues: CASSQEQGQAFSPLHF. The CDR3 DNA reads as TGCGCCAGCAGCCAGGAACAGGGACAGGCCTTTTCACCCCTCCACTTT.

This chain links TRBV11-2 with TRBJ2-5; 8 nucleotides align to TRBD2. The CDR3 extends over 19 amino acids. After removal of 5 bases from V and 0 bases from J, the junction contained 17 bases not matched to a gene. The germline V gene has CDR1 SGHAT and CDR2 FQNNGV. The DNA of the CDR3 is TGTGCCAGCAGCCCCTATGGGAGCGGGGGCCAGAGGTACCAAGAGACCCAGTACTTC. Protein product: CASSPYGSGGQRYQETQYF.

This clone was found a few times. The chain uses TRBV6-6 and TRBJ2-7; weak D call: TRBD2 (6 bases). The CDR3 loop spans 13 amino acids. The germline V gene encodes CDR1 MNHNY and CDR2 SVGAGI (reference sequence). V was pared by 2 bases and J by 5 bases, with 10 bases between. Written as DNA, the CDR3 is TGTGCCAGCAGTTACGCCGGGAGCGACGAGCAGTACTTC. Its protein product is CASSYAGSDEQYF.

The chain employs TRBV9 and TRBJ2-1; TRBD2 matches at 9 bases. Trimming cost V 1 base and J 5 bases; bases outside gene matches: 7. Germline-derived CDR1 and CDR2 are SGDLS and YYNGEE. This CDR3 has 16 residues. CDR3 coding DNA: TGTGCCAGCAGCGTATTAGCGGGAGTAAAGGACAATGAGCAGTTCTTC. This encodes CASSVLAGVKDNEQFF. Complete variable domain (other parts from reference TRBV9 and TRBJ2-1): DSGVTQTPKHLITATGQRVTLRCSPRSGDLSVYWYQQSLDQGLQFLIQYYNGEERAKGNILERFSAQQFPDLHSELNLSSLELGDSALYFCASSVLAGVKDNEQFFGPGTRLTVL.

The count of this clone is one. The chain employs TRBV5-1 and TRBJ1-2; D not certain. This CDR3 has 14 residues. V was trimmed by 6 bases and J by 4 bases, leaving 16 bases between them. Germline CDR1 SGHRS, CDR2 YFSETQ. In DNA, the CDR3 is TGCGCCAGCACACGAGGTGACGGCCTCTATGGCTACACCTTC. It codes for CASTRGDGLYGYTF.